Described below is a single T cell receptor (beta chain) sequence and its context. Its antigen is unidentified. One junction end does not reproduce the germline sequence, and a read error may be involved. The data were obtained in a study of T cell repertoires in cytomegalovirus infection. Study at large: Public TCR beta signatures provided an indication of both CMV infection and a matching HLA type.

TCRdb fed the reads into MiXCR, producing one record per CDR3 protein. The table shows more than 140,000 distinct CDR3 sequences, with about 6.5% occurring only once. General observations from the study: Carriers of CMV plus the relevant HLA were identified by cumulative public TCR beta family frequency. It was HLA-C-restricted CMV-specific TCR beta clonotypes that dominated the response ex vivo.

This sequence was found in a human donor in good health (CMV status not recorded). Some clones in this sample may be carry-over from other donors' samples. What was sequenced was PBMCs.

In nucleotides, the CDR3 is TGCAGTACTAGCCCAATTAGTGGCGCCGGGGAGCTGTTTTTT. As protein: CSTSPISGAGELFF. The chain has TRBV20-1 and TRBJ2-2; weak D call: TRBD2 (6 bases). Germline CDR1 is DFQATT and CDR2 is SNEGSKA (reference sequence). The CDR3 length is 14 residues.